The clone carrying this T cell receptor beta chain showed up many times. Its target is not known. Individual cDNA molecules received unique molecular identifiers. From the 5' RACE reads, TCRdb called clonotypes with MiXCR, one entry per CDR3 protein. This sample has about 80,000 distinct CDR3 sequences; over 5% occur once, and the top ten carry roughly 7.8%. The sample comes from a study of early T cells in non-severe SARS-CoV-2 infection. Study-level background: Sequencing targeted bulk RNA from unsorted whole blood, leaving chains unpaired.

This CDR3 contains 15 residues. From germline, CDR1 is MNHNY and CDR2 SVGAGI (reference sequence). V was cut by 2 bases and J by 3 bases, with 11 bases left in between. Points from the study as a whole: Lookups in VDJdb leaned toward anti-spike CD8 responses and missed private and CD4 specificities.

The sequence was collected from an adult who was a healthcare worker with PCR-confirmed SARS-CoV-2 infection or an uninfected control (not recorded which). The sequenced material came from whole blood. The chain joins TRBV6-6 to TRBJ1-5, with a possible D match to TRBD1 (6 bases). DNA for the CDR3: TGTGCCAGCAGTTACACCACAGGGTCCAATCAGCCCCAGCATTTT. It is translated as CASSYTTGSNQPQHF.